A single TCR beta chain is shown here with its context. The repertoire was sequenced with immunoSEQ multiplex PCR; TCRdb's copy has only in-frame clones and lacks some. The sample holds 54,000 or so clones, around 83% seen once. V lost 7 bases and J lost 7; bases outside the gene matches: 3. The CDR3 length is 13 residues. The germline V gene has CDR1 KGHDR and CDR2 SFDVKD. These data belong to a study of blood T cell repertoires in COVID-19. Sequencing input: peripheral blood. The V and J genes are TRBV24-1 and TRBJ1-6; 7 bases map to TRBD1. The sequence derives from an older woman with acute or convalescent COVID-19. The CDR3 loop reads CATRQGSNSPLHF. The CDR3 coding sequence is TGTGCCACCAGACAGGGGAGCAATTCACCCCTCCACTTT.